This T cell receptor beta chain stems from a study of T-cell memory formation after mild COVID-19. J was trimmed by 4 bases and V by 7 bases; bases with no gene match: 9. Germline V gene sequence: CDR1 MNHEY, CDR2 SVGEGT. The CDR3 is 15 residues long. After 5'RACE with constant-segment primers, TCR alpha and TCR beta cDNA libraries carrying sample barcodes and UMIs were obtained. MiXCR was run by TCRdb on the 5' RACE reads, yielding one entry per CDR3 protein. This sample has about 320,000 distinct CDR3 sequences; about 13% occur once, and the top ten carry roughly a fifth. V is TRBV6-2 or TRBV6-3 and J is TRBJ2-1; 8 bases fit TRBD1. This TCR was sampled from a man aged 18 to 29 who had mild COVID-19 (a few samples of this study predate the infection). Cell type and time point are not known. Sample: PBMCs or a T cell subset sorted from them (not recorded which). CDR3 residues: CASTLDRGGYNEQFF. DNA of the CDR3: TGTGCCAGCACTTTAGACAGGGGAGGATACAATGAGCAGTTCTTC.